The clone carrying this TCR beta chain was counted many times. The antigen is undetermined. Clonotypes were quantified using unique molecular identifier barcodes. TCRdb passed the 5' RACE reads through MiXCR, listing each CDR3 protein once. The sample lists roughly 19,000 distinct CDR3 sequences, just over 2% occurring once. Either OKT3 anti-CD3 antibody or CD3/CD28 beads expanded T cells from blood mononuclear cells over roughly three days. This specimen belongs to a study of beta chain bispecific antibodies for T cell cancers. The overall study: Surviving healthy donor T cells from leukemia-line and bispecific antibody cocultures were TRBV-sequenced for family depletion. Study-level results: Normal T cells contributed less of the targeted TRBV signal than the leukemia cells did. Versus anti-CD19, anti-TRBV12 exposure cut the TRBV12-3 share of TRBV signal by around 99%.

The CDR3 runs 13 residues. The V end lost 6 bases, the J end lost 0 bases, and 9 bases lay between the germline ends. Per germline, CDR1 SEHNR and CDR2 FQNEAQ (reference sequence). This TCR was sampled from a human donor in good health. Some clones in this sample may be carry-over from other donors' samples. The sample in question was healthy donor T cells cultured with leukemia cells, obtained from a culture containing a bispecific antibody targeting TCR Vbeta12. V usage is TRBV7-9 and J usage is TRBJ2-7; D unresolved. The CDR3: CASRRGASYEQYF. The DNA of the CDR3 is TGTGCCAGCAGGCGCGGTGCCTCCTACGAGCAGTACTTC.